The subject of this entry is one T cell receptor beta chain. What it binds is not known. The sample belongs to a study of OX40 agonist ivuxolimab in advanced cancers. At the level of the study: Ivuxolimab, an antibody acting as an agonist of OX40 (CD134), was used to treat patients. Study observations and caveats: Fewer expanded clones were found on average in CD4+ than in CD8+ T cells. CD4+ and CD8+ T cells in blood underwent clonal expansion by week 6 at 0.1 to 3.0 mg/kg. The antigens recognized by the expanded peripheral T cells, that is their antigen specificity, were not determined.

Method: immunoSEQ multiplex PCR; TCRdb's copy keeps in-frame clones and lacks some. The sample holds some 14,000 clones, more than 75% seen once. The CDR3 has 15 amino acids. Trimming shortened V by 4 bases and J by 4 bases, and 12 bases separated the two germline ends. Looked up from germline, CDR1 is SGHRS and CDR2 is YFSETQ. Sequenced here: CD4+ or CD8+ T cells sorted from blood, sampled in a trial of the OX40 agonist ivuxolimab. This receptor was obtained from an adult with an advanced solid tumor such as melanoma, head and neck, liver or kidney cancer. The chain recombines TRBV5-1 with TRBJ2-6, with D hard to call. CDR3 region: CASSPGRIGANVLTF. As DNA, the CDR3 is TGCGCCAGCAGCCCAGGTAGGATAGGGGCCAACGTCCTGACTTTC.